This is a list of T cell receptor beta chains from one sample in a study of blood T cell repertoires in COVID-19. Sequencing was performed with immunoSEQ multiplex PCR; in TCRdb, only in-frame clones are kept and a portion is missing. The repertoire holds tens of thousands of clones, roughly 85% seen once, with roughly 9.9% in the top ten. Input material: peripheral blood. Receptor source: a human donor in a cohort sampled during active COVID-19. Both conserved end residues are part of each CDR3. D genes are given only for firm matches. Some rows have no size entry. The others give once, few or many, or a class for an expanded clone.

abundance: .; len: 14; d_gene: TRBD2; j_gene: TRBJ2-3; v_gene: TRBV18; CDR3aa: CASSSRGGDDTQYF; CDR3nt: TGTGCCAGCTCATCCCGGGGGGGCGACGATACGCAGTATTTT
abundance: once; len: 16; d_gene: .; j_gene: TRBJ2-6; v_gene: TRBV19; CDR3aa: CASSIQPEGGANVLTF; CDR3nt: TGTGCCAGTAGTATCCAACCGGAGGGGGGGGCCAACGTCCTGACTTTC
abundance: .; len: 15; d_gene: TRBD1; j_gene: TRBJ1-1; v_gene: TRBV30; CDR3aa: CAWTRDRGTNTEAFF; CDR3nt: TGTGCCTGGACCCGAGACAGGGGGACGAACACTGAAGCTTTCTTT
abundance: .; len: 13; d_gene: .; j_gene: TRBJ1-2; v_gene: TRBV12-3/TRBV12-4; CDR3aa: CASSPPGEYGYTF; CDR3nt: TGTGCCAGCAGTCCCCCCGGGGAATATGGCTACACCTTC
abundance: .; len: 13; d_gene: .; j_gene: TRBJ2-5; v_gene: TRBV18; CDR3aa: CASSPRRGETQYF; CDR3nt: TGTGCCAGCTCCCCCAGACGGGGAGAGACCCAGTACTTC
abundance: .; len: 14; d_gene: TRBD1; j_gene: TRBJ2-5; v_gene: TRBV18; CDR3aa: CASSPGQTQETQYF; CDR3nt: TGTGCCAGCTCACCGGGACAGACACAAGAGACCCAGTACTTC
abundance: .; len: 11; d_gene: .; j_gene: TRBJ2-7; v_gene: TRBV30; CDR3aa: CAWSQDYEQYF; CDR3nt: TGTGCCTGGAGTCAGGACTACGAGCAGTACTTC
abundance: .; len: 16; d_gene: .; j_gene: TRBJ2-2; v_gene: TRBV4-1; CDR3aa: CASSQGNSITTGELFF; CDR3nt: TGCGCCAGCAGCCAAGGAAACAGTATCACAACCGGGGAGCTGTTTTTT
abundance: .; len: 15; d_gene: .; j_gene: TRBJ2-2; v_gene: TRBV15; CDR3aa: CATNVGQLNTGELFF; CDR3nt: TGTGCCACCAATGTTGGACAGTTAAACACCGGGGAGCTGTTTTTT
abundance: .; len: 15; d_gene: .; j_gene: TRBJ1-5; v_gene: TRBV28; CDR3aa: CASSLAQGDNQPQHF; CDR3nt: TGTGCCAGCAGTTTGGCTCAGGGCGACAATCAGCCCCAGCATTTT
abundance: .; len: 13; d_gene: TRBD1; j_gene: TRBJ1-1; v_gene: TRBV6-5; CDR3aa: CASSPSGGLQAFF; CDR3nt: TGTGCCAGCAGTCCATCAGGGGGCCTACAAGCTTTCTTT
abundance: .; len: 13; d_gene: .; j_gene: TRBJ2-7; v_gene: TRBV5-4; CDR3aa: CASSHSGDHEQYF; CDR3nt: TGTGCCAGCAGTCATTCAGGGGACCACGAGCAGTACTTC
abundance: .; len: 16; d_gene: TRBD2; j_gene: TRBJ2-7; v_gene: TRBV6-1; CDR3aa: CASSEIPSGISYEQYF; CDR3nt: TGTGCCAGCAGTGAAATTCCTAGCGGGATCTCCTACGAGCAGTACTTC
abundance: .; len: 16; d_gene: TRBD2; j_gene: TRBJ2-5; v_gene: TRBV7-2; CDR3aa: CASSSGLSGGRKTQYF; CDR3nt: TGTGCCAGCAGCTCGGGACTAAGCGGGGGGAGAAAGACCCAGTACTTC
abundance: few; len: 13; d_gene: .; j_gene: TRBJ1-1; v_gene: TRBV11-3; CDR3aa: CASSLVRDTEAFF; CDR3nt: TGTGCCAGCAGCTTAGTCAGGGACACTGAAGCTTTCTTT
abundance: .; len: 15; d_gene: TRBD1; j_gene: TRBJ1-6; v_gene: TRBV27; CDR3aa: CASSSQTGQDSPLHF; CDR3nt: TGTGCCAGCAGTTCCCAGACAGGGCAGGATTCACCCCTCCACTTT
abundance: once; len: 16; d_gene: TRBD1; j_gene: TRBJ2-5; v_gene: TRBV7-8; CDR3aa: CASSLGHQGAWETQYF; CDR3nt: TGTGCCAGCAGCTTAGGTCACCAGGGGGCATGGGAGACCCAGTACTTC
abundance: .; len: 13; d_gene: .; j_gene: TRBJ2-1; v_gene: TRBV7-9; CDR3aa: CASSFRVHNEQFF; CDR3nt: TGTGCCAGCAGCTTTCGCGTCCACAATGAGCAGTTCTTC
abundance: medium-sized; len: 14; d_gene: TRBD1; j_gene: TRBJ1-5; v_gene: TRBV11-2; CDR3aa: CASSLASGGQPQHF; CDR3nt: TGTGCCAGCAGCTTAGCGTCAGGGGGGCAGCCCCAGCATTTT
abundance: .; len: 18; d_gene: TRBD2; j_gene: TRBJ2-6; v_gene: TRBV9; CDR3aa: CASSGRLAGGSGANVLTF; CDR3nt: TGTGCCAGCAGCGGGCGACTAGCGGGAGGCTCTGGGGCCAACGTCCTGACTTTC
abundance: .; len: 15; d_gene: TRBD2; j_gene: TRBJ2-5; v_gene: TRBV6-4; CDR3aa: CAGPSGSLDQETQYF; CDR3nt: TGTGCCGGACCTAGCGGGAGTTTGGACCAAGAGACCCAGTACTTC
abundance: .; len: 15; d_gene: TRBD1; j_gene: TRBJ1-2; v_gene: TRBV5-1; CDR3aa: CASSADRASNYGYTF; CDR3nt: TGCGCCAGCAGCGCGGACAGGGCCTCTAACTATGGCTACACCTTC
abundance: .; len: 15; d_gene: .; j_gene: TRBJ1-3; v_gene: TRBV7-2; CDR3aa: CASSLATGVFNTIYF; CDR3nt: TGTGCCAGCAGCTTAGCGACGGGGGTTTTCAACACCATATATTTT
abundance: .; len: 14; d_gene: .; j_gene: TRBJ1-2; v_gene: TRBV19; CDR3aa: CASSTAGKGYGYTF; CDR3nt: TGTGCCAGTAGTACCGCGGGTAAAGGCTATGGCTACACCTTC
abundance: .; len: 14; d_gene: .; j_gene: TRBJ2-2; v_gene: TRBV27; CDR3aa: CASSLGQNTGELFF; CDR3nt: TGTGCCAGCAGTTTGGGACAGAACACCGGGGAGCTGTTTTTT
abundance: .; len: 15; d_gene: .; j_gene: TRBJ2-7; v_gene: TRBV18; CDR3aa: CASSAGSPRMHEQYF; CDR3nt: TGTGCCAGCTCCGCAGGATCCCCAAGGATGCACGAGCAGTACTTC
abundance: once; len: 13; d_gene: .; j_gene: TRBJ2-3; v_gene: TRBV2; CDR3aa: CASADSIPDTQYF; CDR3nt: TGTGCCAGCGCGGATTCGATTCCAGATACGCAGTATTTT
abundance: .; len: 16; d_gene: TRBD2; j_gene: TRBJ2-7; v_gene: TRBV6-6; CDR3aa: CASSPSGSNRGYEQYF; CDR3nt: TGTGCCAGCAGTCCTAGCGGGAGCAACCGGGGCTACGAGCAGTACTTC
abundance: .; len: 12; d_gene: .; j_gene: TRBJ2-1; v_gene: TRBV11-2; CDR3aa: CASSPGSNEQFF; CDR3nt: TGTGCCAGCAGCCCAGGAAGTAATGAGCAGTTCTTC
abundance: .; len: 14; d_gene: .; j_gene: TRBJ2-7; v_gene: TRBV6-5; CDR3aa: CASSFSGDSYEQYF; CDR3nt: TGTGCCAGCAGCTTCAGCGGAGACTCCTACGAGCAGTACTTC
abundance: .; len: 14; d_gene: .; j_gene: TRBJ1-2; v_gene: TRBV10-2; CDR3aa: CASSESATNYGYTF; CDR3nt: TGCGCCAGCAGTGAGTCGGCAACTAACTATGGCTACACCTTC
abundance: .; len: 15; d_gene: .; j_gene: TRBJ1-3; v_gene: TRBV3-1/TRBV3-2; CDR3aa: CASSQDRRQGNTIYF; CDR3nt: TGTGCCAGCAGCCAAGATCGGCGGCAGGGAAACACCATATATTTT
abundance: .; len: 16; d_gene: TRBD2; j_gene: TRBJ2-1; v_gene: TRBV18; CDR3aa: CASSHRLAGDYNEQFF; CDR3nt: TGTGCCAGCTCACACCGACTAGCGGGAGACTACAATGAGCAGTTCTTC
abundance: .; len: 16; d_gene: TRBD2; j_gene: TRBJ2-7; v_gene: TRBV18; CDR3aa: CASSPPNSAGGDEQYF; CDR3nt: TGTGCCAGCTCACCACCAAACTCAGCGGGGGGTGACGAGCAGTACTTC
abundance: .; len: 16; d_gene: .; j_gene: TRBJ2-1; v_gene: TRBV11-2; CDR3aa: CASTSQEFNSYNEQFF; CDR3nt: TGTGCCAGCACGAGTCAAGAATTTAACTCCTACAATGAGCAGTTCTTC
abundance: .; len: 13; d_gene: .; j_gene: TRBJ2-3; v_gene: TRBV6-1; CDR3aa: CASSEEIRVTQYF; CDR3nt: TGTGCCAGCAGTGAAGAAATTCGGGTTACGCAGTATTTT
abundance: .; len: 14; d_gene: .; j_gene: TRBJ1-4; v_gene: TRBV7-9; CDR3aa: CASSPGRPNEKLFF; CDR3nt: TGTGCCAGCAGCCCTGGGAGACCTAATGAAAAACTGTTTTTT
abundance: .; len: 13; d_gene: .; j_gene: TRBJ1-1; v_gene: TRBV19; CDR3aa: CASIKEANTEAFF; CDR3nt: TGTGCCAGTATTAAAGAGGCTAACACTGAAGCTTTCTTT
abundance: .; len: 15; d_gene: .; j_gene: TRBJ2-2; v_gene: TRBV7-2; CDR3aa: CASSLERREDGELFF; CDR3nt: TGTGCCAGCAGCTTAGAACGGAGGGAGGACGGGGAGCTGTTTTTT
abundance: .; len: 14; d_gene: .; j_gene: TRBJ1-1; v_gene: TRBV6-5; CDR3aa: CASRTSGRFTEAFF; CDR3nt: TGTGCCAGCAGAACAAGCGGGAGGTTCACTGAAGCTTTCTTT
abundance: .; len: 11; d_gene: .; j_gene: TRBJ1-1; v_gene: TRBV20-1; CDR3aa: CSADKALGAFF; CDR3nt: TGCAGTGCTGACAAGGCCCTTGGGGCTTTCTTT
abundance: .; len: 13; d_gene: TRBD1; j_gene: TRBJ1-1; v_gene: TRBV12-3/TRBV12-4; CDR3aa: CASRTTGAPEAFF; CDR3nt: TGTGCCAGCAGAACAACAGGGGCCCCTGAAGCTTTCTTT